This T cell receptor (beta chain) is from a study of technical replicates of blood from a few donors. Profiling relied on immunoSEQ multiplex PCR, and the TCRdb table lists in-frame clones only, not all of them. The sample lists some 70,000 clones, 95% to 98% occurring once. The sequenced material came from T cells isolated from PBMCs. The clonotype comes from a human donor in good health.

CDR3 protein: CASSVGREYEQYF. The CDR3 DNA sequence: TGTGCCAGCAGCGTAGGCAGGGAATACGAGCAGTACTTC. The V call is TRBV9, the J call TRBJ2-7; maybe TRBD1 (5 bases). CDR1 and CDR2 (germline): SGDLS, YYNGEE. Deletions cut 0 bases from V and 4 bases from J, with 8 bases between. CDR3 size: 13 residues.